This T cell receptor (beta chain) was observed in a study of neurological immune-mediated disorders. Findings of the study overall: Across subjects, expanded clones had no CDR3 amino acid sequences in common, pointing to private repertoires in all groups.

Time point meaning: technical triplicate 2. The unsorted libraries originated from 2 million PBMCs kept at -80 C. Trimming pared 0 bases from V and 10 bases from J, leaving 13 bases between. There are 14 residues in the CDR3. The V gene's germline CDR1 is SGHRS and CDR2 YFSETQ. Concerning this clonotype: The antigen is unknown.

TCRdb independently ran MiXCR on the 5' RACE reads; one entry per CDR3 protein. The sample holds roughly 57,000 distinct CDR3 sequences, more than 20% seen once. This receptor was identified in a man between 60 and 75 years old with HTLV-1-associated myelopathy (HAM/TSP). Sequencing was done on a sample of PBMCs. The genes are TRBV5-1 and TRBJ1-4, with a possible D match to TRBD1 (6 bases). The CDR3 bases are TGCGCCAGCAGCTTGGATTCAGGGGTAACAAAACTGTTTTTT. Translating gives CASSLDSGVTKLFF.